These 27 T cell receptor beta chains were sequenced from one sample in a study of human T cells and chemical hapten exposure. Time point denoted: pre-sensitization, week 0. Treatment in this sample: therapeutic diphenylcyclopropenone sensitization with weekly scalp DPC. Unfractionated whole blood was the source from which total RNA was extracted. TCRdb recomputed calls from the RACE reads with MiXCR, one row per CDR3 protein. The top ten clones hold 9.6% of a sample with approximately 52,000 distinct CDR3 sequences, approximately 9.6% of them seen once. The sample in question was whole blood, obtained in connection with sensitization to the hapten diphenylcyclopropenone (DPC). These receptors all stem from a woman aged 30 to 39 with alopecia areata. Some clones in this sample may be carry-over from other donors' samples.

The chain carries TRBV7-3 and TRBJ1-1, with D possibly matching TRBD1 (5 bases). Germline assignment: CDR1 SGHTA and CDR2 FQGTGA. The V end was cut by 4 bases, the J end by 5 bases, with 11 bases between. CDR3 size: 13 residues. The DNA of the CDR3 is TGTGCCAGCAGCTCCGGGACCAGGACTGAAGCTTTCTTT. Protein: CASSSGTRTEAFF.

The V gene is TRBV9, the J gene TRBJ2-1; TRBD2 is a possible D gene (5 bases). The germline V gene encodes CDR1 SGDLS and CDR2 YYNGEE. The length of the CDR3 is 15 residues. V shed 0 bases and J shed 8 bases, with 15 bases lying between them. This chain's CDR3 is CASSVGETEVDEQFF. For the CDR3, the DNA is TGTGCCAGCAGCGTAGGCGAGACGGAGGTGGATGAGCAGTTCTTC.

The CDR3 DNA reads TGTGCCAGCAGTCCCCATCCACCGCGGGACTTCCAAGAGACCCAGTACTTC. It yields the protein CASSPHPPRDFQETQYF. The chain joins TRBV6-6 to TRBJ2-5; TRBD2 might be the D (6 bases). The CDR3 totals 17 residues. Germline V CDR1 and CDR2: MNHNY, SVGAGI (reference sequence). Trimming removed 5 bases at V and 1 base at J, with 20 bases between.

The J gene is TRBJ2-7, the V gene TRBV29-1; 9 bases align to TRBD1. Germline V gives CDR1 SQVTM, CDR2 ANQGSEA. The CDR3 runs 14 residues. V lost 4 bases, J lost 0 bases, and 4 bases stayed unmatched. This CDR3 is CSVAGTGRSYEQYF. The CDR3 nucleotides read TGCAGCGTTGCCGGGACAGGGCGCTCCTACGAGCAGTACTTC.

The J gene is TRBJ2-7, the V gene TRBV6-5; a weak D match, TRBD1 (5 bases). Germline-derived CDR1 and CDR2 are MNHEY and SVGAGI. V was pared by 4 bases and J by 3 bases, with 16 bases between. The CDR3 has 15 amino acids. The CDR3 DNA reads as TGTGCCAGCAGTTCGCCCGGCCAGGGATGCTACGAGCAGTACTTC. Residues: CASSSPGQGCYEQYF.

This clonotype occurred many times. The J gene is TRBJ1-1, the V gene TRBV5-1; D unresolved. This CDR3 is 13 amino acids long. CDR1 is SGHRS, CDR2 YFSETQ, per germline. Trimming left V 0 bases short and J 1 base short, with 4 bases between. The CDR3 loop is CASSLAKNTEAFF. The CDR3 bases are TGCGCCAGCAGCTTGGCCAAGAACACTGAAGCTTTCTTT.

This clonotype was counted between two and nine times. The V call is TRBV6-2 or TRBV6-3, the J call TRBJ2-3; TRBD2 agrees at 11 bases. Looked up from germline, CDR1 is MNHEY and CDR2 is SVGEGT. Trimming at V came to 10 bases and at J to 4 bases, leaving 7 bases not matched to a gene. The CDR3 spans 14 residues. The CDR3 is CATKGLAVADTQYF. The CDR3, as DNA: TGTGCCACCAAGGGACTAGCGGTGGCAGATACGCAGTATTTT.

This clonotype was seen only a few times. V usage is TRBV28 and J usage is TRBJ2-2, with D possibly TRBD2 on 7 matching bases. V was pared by 7 bases and J by 4 bases, with 16 bases between. From germline, CDR1 is MDHEN and CDR2 SYDVKM. This CDR3 region has 15 residues. CDR3 bases: TGTGCCAGCACCGGAGGGGGGGCCCTCACCGGGGAGCTGTTTTTT. This translates into CASTGGGALTGELFF.

The rearrangement joins TRBV2 to TRBJ1-1; D gene unclear. This CDR3 spans 10 amino acids. With 4 bases removed from V and 6 bases from J, the gap between germline ends came to 3 bases. Germline CDR1 and CDR2: SNHLY and FYNNEI. The DNA of the CDR3 is TGTGCCAGCAGTGGTGCTGAAGCTTTCTTT. It specifies CASSGAEAFF.

Remarks on this clonotype: At one end, the junction sequence differs from germline, possibly due to a read error. The chain uses TRBV29-1 and TRBJ1-1, with 9 bases aligning to TRBD1. CDR3 size: 13 residues. CDR1 and CDR2 (germline): SQVTM, ANQGSEA. Here the CDR3 reads CSVWDRANNEDFF. Written as DNA, the CDR3 is TGCAGCGTTTGGGACAGGGCGAACAATGAAGATTTCTTT.

This clonotype showed up just a few times. CDR3 DNA sequence: TGCGCCAGCAGCCCGACTAGCGGGGGGCCCTACGAGCAGTACTTC. Its translation: CASSPTSGGPYEQYF. The chain combines TRBV5-1 with TRBJ2-7, with 13 bases identical to TRBD2. V was pared by 4 bases and J by 2 bases, with 3 bases of the junction left unmatched. Germline CDR1 reads SGHRS; CDR2 reads YFSETQ. This CDR3 region has 15 residues.

This clonotype was seen only a few times. The CDR3 coding sequence is TGCGCCAGCAGCTCTAGCGGGGGGTGCCTCGGGGAGCAGTTCTTC. It encodes CASSSSGGCLGEQFF. The chain employs TRBV5-1 and TRBJ2-1; TRBD2 aligns across 11 bases. V gave up 3 bases and J gave up 10 bases; unmatched junction bases: 9. Germline V gene sequence: CDR1 SGHRS, CDR2 YFSETQ. This CDR3 spans 15 amino acids.

This clonotype has a count of ten or more. The chain links TRBV27 to TRBJ1-6; D is unresolved. V lost 5 bases and J lost 6, with 17 bases in between. The CDR3 extends over 16 amino acids. Germline CDR1 and CDR2: MNHEY and SMNVEV (reference sequence). The CDR3 nucleotides read TGTGCCAGCAGTCTAAAGGGAAGTTTACCTAATTCACCCCTCCACTTT. Translating it yields CASSLKGSLPNSPLHF.

This clonotype was seen a handful of times. The gene calls are TRBV12-3 or TRBV12-4 and TRBJ2-5; 13 bases fit TRBD2. After removal of 7 bases from V and 2 bases from J, the junction contained 10 bases not matched to a gene. CDR3 length: 17 residues. DNA for the CDR3: TGTGCCAGCACGCTCCCGGGACTAGCGGGGAAACAAGAGACCCAGTACTTC. It translates to CASTLPGLAGKQETQYF.

The CDR3 protein is CAWTDRGTDTQYF. CDR3 bases: TGTGCCTGGACGGACAGGGGGACAGATACGCAGTATTTT. The chain joins TRBV30 to TRBJ2-3; the match to TRBD1 covers 10 bases. The CDR3 runs 13 residues. V trimming: 4 bases; J trimming: 3 bases; junction bases outside the gene matches: 1. CDR1 and CDR2 from the germline V gene are GTSNPN and SVGIG (reference sequence).

The V call is TRBV29-1, the J call TRBJ2-7; D may be TRBD2 (5 bases). Germline lookup yields CDR1 SQVTM and CDR2 ANQGSEA. Trimming removed 7 bases from V and 0 bases from J, with 13 bases in between. This CDR3 has 13 residues. The CDR3, as DNA: TGCAGCGCCACCGGGATCAACTCCTACGAGCAGTACTTC. Translation gives CSATGINSYEQYF.

The chain has TRBV18 and TRBJ2-7; 10 bases map to TRBD1. V shed 6 bases, J shed 3 bases, and the junction held 8 bases outside the gene matches. CDR1 is KGHSH, CDR2 LQKENI, per germline. CDR3 size: 15 residues. DNA of the CDR3: TGTGCCAGCTCCTCCGGGACAGGGGATTTCTACGAGCAGTACTTC. This sequence encodes CASSSGTGDFYEQYF.

The chain uses TRBV21-1 and TRBJ2-5; the table calls TRBD1, which could not be checked here. TRBV21-1 has pseudogene status. This CDR3 contains 16 residues. The chain's CDR3 is CASSPPPGQGPGSQYF. For the CDR3, the DNA is TGTGCCAGCAGCCCCCCCCCGGGACAGGGACCCGGGTCCCAGTACTTC.

This clonotype was picked up one time. The V gene is TRBV12-3 or TRBV12-4, the J gene TRBJ2-3; 8 nucleotides align to TRBD1. The V gene end was trimmed by 6 bases and the J gene end by 5 bases; junction bases not matched to a gene: 10. The CDR3 is 15 residues long. The CDR3 DNA is TGTGCCAGCAGCCCCGGACAGGGTTATCGAGATACGCAGTATTTT. This codes for CASSPGQGYRDTQYF.

This clonotype appeared a few times. V is TRBV28 and J is TRBJ2-7; maybe TRBD1 (6 bases). The V end lost 6 bases, the J end lost 4 bases, and 16 bases lay between the germline ends. Germline V gene data show CDR1 as MDHEN and CDR2 as SYDVKM. The CDR3 is 14 residues long. CDR3 residues: CASRSQGPGYEQYF. The CDR3 DNA follows: TGTGCCAGCAGATCCCAGGGGCCGGGGTACGAGCAGTACTTC.

The rearrangement joins TRBV10-3 to TRBJ2-3, with 7 bases matching TRBD1. The CDR3 is 15 residues long. Germline CDR1 and CDR2: ENHRY and SYGVKD. The ends lost 3 bases at V and 3 bases at J; junction bases unmatched: 6. The CDR3 DNA follows: TGTGCCATCAGTGACACTCGGGACAGAACAGATACGCAGTATTTT. Residues: CAISDTRDRTDTQYF.

This clonotype is classed as medium-sized. This chain links TRBV29-1 with TRBJ2-5; 8 bases line up with TRBD1. CDR1 and CDR2 from the germline V gene are SQVTM and ANQGSEA. The CDR3 loop spans 16 amino acids. The junction had 7 bases not matched to a gene; V was cut back by 1 base and J by 0 bases. The CDR3 region has the DNA TGCAGCGTTGAAGGGGGGACAGGACGGTACCAAGAGACCCAGTACTTC. Encoded protein: CSVEGGTGRYQETQYF.

There are a few counts of this clonotype. The chain couples TRBV7-6 to TRBJ2-4, with D perhaps given as TRBD1 or TRBD2 (5 bases each). V was clipped by 5 bases and J by 8 bases, with 10 bases between them. Germline assignment: CDR1 SGHVS and CDR2 FNYEAQ. The CDR3 is 12 residues long. CDR3 bases: TGTGCCAGCAGCGAGGGGCGAGACATTCAGTACTTC. Residues: CASSEGRDIQYF.

A few counts support this clonotype. This chain uses TRBV19 with TRBJ1-5; D is unresolved. The CDR3 covers 15 residues. V lost 5 bases to trimming and J lost 1 base, with 12 bases between them. Germline assignment: CDR1 LNHDA and CDR2 SQIVND (reference sequence). CDR3 sequence reads: CASSWGSLSNQPQHF. CDR3 DNA sequence: TGTGCCAGTAGTTGGGGTTCGTTAAGCAATCAGCCCCAGCATTTT.

This clonotype was detected ten times or more. This chain connects TRBV4-2 to TRBJ1-6; no reliable D call. V was shortened by 0 bases and J by 6 bases, with 12 bases between the two germline ends. CDR1 is LGHNA, CDR2 YNFKEQ, per germline. The CDR3 loop spans 16 amino acids. CDR3 nucleotide sequence: TGTGCCAGCAGCCAAGATCTGGGTAGTAGTAATTCACCCCTCCACTTT. It specifies CASSQDLGSSNSPLHF.

This clonotype turned up a few times. Germline is not matched at one junction end, which may reflect a read error. The chain links TRBV6-6 to TRBJ2-2; tentatively, D is TRBD2 (6 bases). The CDR3 is 11 amino acids. CDR1 MNHNY and CDR2 SVGAGI come from the germline V gene (reference sequence). The CDR3 DNA reads TGTGCCAGCAGTTACCCCGGGGAGGTGTTTTTT. Translating gives CASSYPGEVFF.

This clonotype showed up just a few times. The chain employs TRBV20-1 and TRBJ2-5, with D possibly matching TRBD2 (5 bases). The CDR3 covers 12 residues. Trimming cost V 0 bases and J 5 bases, with 7 bases left between them. Germline CDR1 is DFQATT and CDR2 is SNEGSKA (reference sequence). CDR3 nucleotide sequence: TGCAGTGCTAGAGAATCGGGGGAGACCCAGTACTTC. Protein sequence: CSARESGETQYF.